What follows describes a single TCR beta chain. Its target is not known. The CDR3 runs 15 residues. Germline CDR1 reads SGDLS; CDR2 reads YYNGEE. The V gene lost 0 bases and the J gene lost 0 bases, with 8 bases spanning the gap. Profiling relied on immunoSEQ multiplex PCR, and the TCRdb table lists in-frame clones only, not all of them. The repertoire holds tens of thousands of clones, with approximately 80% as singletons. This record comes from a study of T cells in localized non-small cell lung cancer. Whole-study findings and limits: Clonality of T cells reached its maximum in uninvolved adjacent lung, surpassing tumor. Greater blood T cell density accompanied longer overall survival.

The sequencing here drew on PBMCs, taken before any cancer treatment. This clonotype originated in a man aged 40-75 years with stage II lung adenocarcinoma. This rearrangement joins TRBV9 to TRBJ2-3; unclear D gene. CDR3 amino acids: CASSVVATSTDTQYF. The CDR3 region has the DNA TGTGCCAGCAGCGTAGTCGCTACTAGCACAGATACGCAGTATTTT.